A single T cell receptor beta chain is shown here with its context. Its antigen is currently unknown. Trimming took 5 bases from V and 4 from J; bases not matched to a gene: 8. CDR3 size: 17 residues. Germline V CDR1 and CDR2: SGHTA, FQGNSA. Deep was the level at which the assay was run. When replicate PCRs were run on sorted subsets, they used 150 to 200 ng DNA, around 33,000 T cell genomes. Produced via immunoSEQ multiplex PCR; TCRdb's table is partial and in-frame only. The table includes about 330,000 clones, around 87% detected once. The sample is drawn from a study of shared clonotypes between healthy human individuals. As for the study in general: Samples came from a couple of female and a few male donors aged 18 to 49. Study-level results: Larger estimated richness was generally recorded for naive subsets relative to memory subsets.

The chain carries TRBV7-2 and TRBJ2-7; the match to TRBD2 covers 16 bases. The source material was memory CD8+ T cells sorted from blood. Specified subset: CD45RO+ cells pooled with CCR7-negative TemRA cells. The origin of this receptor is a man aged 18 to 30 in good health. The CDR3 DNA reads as TGTGCCAGCAGCCCCAGGGGACTAGCGGGAGGGCTGTACGAGCAGTACTTC. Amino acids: CASSPRGLAGGLYEQYF.